This T cell receptor beta chain was sequenced during a study of blood T cell repertoires in COVID-19. Study-wide background: Samples of COVID-19 (acute and convalescent) were obtained from the United States, Italy and Spain. From T cells, B-cell-depleted T cells, or PBMCs came the material, which was cDNA or gDNA.

Germline lookup yields CDR1 SEHNR and CDR2 FQNEAQ (reference sequence). V was pared by 4 bases and J by 3 bases, with 13 bases between. CDR3 size: 14 residues. In the study's own analysis: Amplification of reference gene primers was used by the study to estimate nucleated cell counts. The data were produced by immunoSEQ multiplex PCR, yet TCRdb's version contains in-frame clones alone and is incomplete. V and J calls and clone size are those listed in that table; D and trimming were worked out from the DNA. The table records about 46,000 clones, around 86% of them present only once. This sequence joins TRBV7-9 and TRBJ2-7; tentatively, D is TRBD1 (5 bases). The clonotype was recovered from a human donor in a cohort sampled during active COVID-19. Specimen: peripheral blood. The CDR3 protein is CASSSARARYEQYF. The DNA of the CDR3 is TGTGCCAGCAGCTCGGCCAGGGCACGCTACGAGCAGTACTTC. Looking up the rest from reference TRBV7-9 and TRBJ2-7 gives the full variable domain: DTGVSQNPRHKITKRGQNVTFRCDPISEHNRLYWYRQTLGQGPEFLTYFQNEAQLEKSRLLSDRFSAERPKGSFSTLEIQRTEQGDSAMYLCASSSARARYEQYFGPGTRLTVT.